The sequence of this T cell receptor beta chain was determined in a study of T-cell memory formation after mild COVID-19. Study findings and constraints: The pre-infection memory compartment contained some responding clones, suggesting cross-reactive memory joined.

Regarding this clonotype: As yet, its antigen is unknown.

MiXCR, run by TCRdb on the 5' RACE reads, gives a single entry per CDR3 protein. The sample has under 400,000 distinct CDR3 sequences, over 25% seen once. This CDR3 is built from 15 residues. V lost 0 bases and J 7 bases, leaving 15 bases between the germline ends. Germline V gene sequence: CDR1 MGHRA, CDR2 YSYEKL. What was sequenced was PBMCs or a T cell subset sorted from them (not recorded which). This chain connects TRBV4-1 to TRBJ1-2; D remains unclear. The receptor comes from an adult woman who had mild COVID-19 (a few samples of this study predate the infection). Cell type and time point are not known. The CDR3 is CASSQDLVGGFGYTF. The CDR3 region has the DNA TGCGCCAGCAGCCAAGATTTGGTTGGAGGATTTGGCTACACCTTC.